Below, 10 T cell receptor beta chains from the same sample are listed, as sequenced in a study of CXCR3-negative and CXCR3-positive naive CD8 T cells. Study-wide findings and caveats: CXCR3-positive naive cells carried more hydrophobic TRB CDR3s than CXCR3-negative naive cells did.

Their target antigens are unknown. Through 5' RACE with UMI labels, the TRB cDNA libraries were prepared. TCRdb re-called the 5' RACE reads; one entry per CDR3 protein, DNA not given. The table for this sample gives 6,900 or so distinct CDR3 sequences. Sequenced sample: naive CXCR3+ CD8+ T cells from blood. Sample subset: CD45RO-CCR7+CD27+CD95- naive CD8+ T cells expressing CXCR3 (TNR3+). The receptor source for this set is a human donor in good health. Some clones in this sample may be carry-over from other donors' samples.

According to its frequency, this clonotype is medium-sized (0.01 to 0.1%). This chain connects TRBV20-1 to TRBJ2-1; TCRdb picks TRBD2, but there is no DNA to check that call. CDR1 is DFQATT, CDR2 SNEGSKA, per germline (reference sequence). The CDR3 totals 16 residues. CDR3 protein: CSAPSGASSTYNEQFF.

This chain links TRBV29-1 with TRBJ2-3; TCRdb gives TRBD1 as the D gene, but with no DNA this cannot be confirmed. This CDR3 spans 12 amino acids. Per the germline V gene, CDR1 is SQVTM and CDR2 is ANQGSEA. The CDR3 spells CSVEGDGDTQYF.

This clonotype is labeled medium-sized (0.01 to 0.1%) based on frequency. This chain connects TRBV21-1 to TRBJ2-1. TRBV21-1 has pseudogene status. This CDR3 is 15 amino acids long. The CDR3 sequence is CASSKDRSSYNEQFF.

This clonotype is classed as medium-sized (0.01 to 0.1%) by frequency. The chain carries TRBV14 and TRBJ2-7. Germline V gene sequence: CDR1 SGHDN, CDR2 FVKESK. The CDR3 sequence is 14 residues long. CDR3 in amino acids: CASSQDWEIYEQYF.

J is TRBJ1-1 and V is TRBV5-1. From germline, CDR1 is SGHRS and CDR2 YFSETQ. This CDR3 has 14 amino acids. CDR3 sequence: CASSSAAGDTEAFF.

By frequency, this clonotype registers medium-sized. The CDR3 loop is CAISESALYEQYF. The chain is built from TRBV10-3 and TRBJ2-7. The CDR3 is 13 residues long. The germline V gene encodes CDR1 ENHRY and CDR2 SYGVKD.

This clonotype is labeled medium-sized based on frequency. The chain links TRBV23-1 to TRBJ2-5; TCRdb names TRBD1, which stays unverified in the absence of DNA. TRBV23-1 is an ORF; its function is uncertain. This CDR3 has 14 residues. CDR3 residues: CASSHTRAEETQYF.

This chain connects TRBV6-6 to TRBJ1-5; TCRdb selects TRBD1, and the lack of DNA leaves this call unchecked. The CDR3 contains 13 residues. Germline values: CDR1 MNHNY, CDR2 SVGAGI (reference sequence). The CDR3 spells CASSDSRNQPQHF.

By frequency, this clonotype registers medium-sized. The genes are TRBV20-1 and TRBJ2-1; TCRdb's D gene call, TRBD1, goes unchecked for lack of DNA. Germline V CDR1 and CDR2: DFQATT, SNEGSKA (reference sequence). CDR3 size: 17 residues. The CDR3: CSAREPWGGAIGNEQFF.

V gene TRBV9 combines with J gene TRBJ2-3; the D gene TCRdb calls, TRBD2, cannot be checked with no DNA. The CDR3 runs 15 residues. Germline CDR1 reads SGDLS; CDR2 reads YYNGEE. The CDR3 here is CASSVDSGSTDTQYF.